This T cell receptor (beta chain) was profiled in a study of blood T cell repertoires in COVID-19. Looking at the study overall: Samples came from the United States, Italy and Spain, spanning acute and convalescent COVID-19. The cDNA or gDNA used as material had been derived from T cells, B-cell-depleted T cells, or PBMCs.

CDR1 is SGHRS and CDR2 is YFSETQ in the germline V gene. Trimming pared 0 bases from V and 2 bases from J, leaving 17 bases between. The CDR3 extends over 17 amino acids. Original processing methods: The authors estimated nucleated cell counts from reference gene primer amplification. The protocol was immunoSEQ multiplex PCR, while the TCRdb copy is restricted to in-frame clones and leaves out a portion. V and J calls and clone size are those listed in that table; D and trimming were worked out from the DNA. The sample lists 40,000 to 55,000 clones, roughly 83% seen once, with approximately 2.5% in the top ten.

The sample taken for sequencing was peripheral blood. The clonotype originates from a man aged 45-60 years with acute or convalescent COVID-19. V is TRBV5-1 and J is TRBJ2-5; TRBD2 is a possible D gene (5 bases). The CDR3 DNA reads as TGCGCCAGCAGCTTGGTTGAGGGTATTTTTTATCAAGAGACCCAGTACTTC. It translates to CASSLVEGIFYQETQYF.